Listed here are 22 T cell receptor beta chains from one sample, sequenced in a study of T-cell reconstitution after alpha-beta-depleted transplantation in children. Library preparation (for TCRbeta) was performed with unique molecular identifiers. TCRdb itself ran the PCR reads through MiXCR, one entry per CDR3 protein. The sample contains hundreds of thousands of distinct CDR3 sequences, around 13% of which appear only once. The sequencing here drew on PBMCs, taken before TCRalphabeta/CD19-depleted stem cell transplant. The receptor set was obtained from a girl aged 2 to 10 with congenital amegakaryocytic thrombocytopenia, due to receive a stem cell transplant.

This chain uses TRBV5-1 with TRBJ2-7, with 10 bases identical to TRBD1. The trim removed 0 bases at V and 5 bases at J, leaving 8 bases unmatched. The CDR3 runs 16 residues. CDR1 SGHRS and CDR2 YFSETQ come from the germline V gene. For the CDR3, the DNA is TGCGCCAGCAGCTTGGGATATCGGGACAGGGGTAACGAGCAGTACTTC. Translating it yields CASSLGYRDRGNEQYF.

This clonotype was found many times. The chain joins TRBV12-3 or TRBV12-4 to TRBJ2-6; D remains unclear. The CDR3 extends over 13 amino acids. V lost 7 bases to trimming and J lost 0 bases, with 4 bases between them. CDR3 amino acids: CASIPSGANVLTF. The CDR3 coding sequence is TGTGCCAGCATCCCCTCTGGGGCCAACGTCCTGACTTTC.

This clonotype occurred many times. The CDR3 DNA is TGTGCCAGCAGCTTCAGTGCCTCGGGCAATCAGCCCCAGCATTTT. Protein sequence: CASSFSASGNQPQHF. The chain links TRBV6-1 to TRBJ1-5, with D unclear. CDR3 length: 15 amino acids. Germline CDR1 MNHNS, CDR2 SASEGT. Deletions cut 6 bases from V and 2 bases from J, with 14 bases between.

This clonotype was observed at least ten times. CDR3 sequence: CSAGTSFNEQFF. In nucleotides, the CDR3 is TGCAGTGCGGGGACTAGTTTCAATGAGCAGTTCTTC. The chain uses TRBV20-1 and TRBJ2-1, with 8 bases fitting TRBD2. The CDR3 covers 12 residues. CDR1 is DFQATT, CDR2 SNEGSKA, per germline (reference sequence). The junction had 4 bases not matched to a gene; V was cut back by 6 bases and J by 6 bases.

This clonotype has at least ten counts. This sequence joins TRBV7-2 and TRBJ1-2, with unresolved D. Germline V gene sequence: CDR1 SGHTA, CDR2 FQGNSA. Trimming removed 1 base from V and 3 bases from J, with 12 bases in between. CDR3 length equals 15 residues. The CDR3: CASSLDWTGDYGYTF. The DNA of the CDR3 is TGTGCCAGCAGCTTAGATTGGACTGGGGACTATGGCTACACCTTC.

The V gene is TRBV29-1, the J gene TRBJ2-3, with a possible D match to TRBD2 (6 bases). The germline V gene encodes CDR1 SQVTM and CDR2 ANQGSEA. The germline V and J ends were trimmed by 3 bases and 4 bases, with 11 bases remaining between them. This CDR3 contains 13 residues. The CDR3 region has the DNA TGCAGCGTTGACCGCAGACTAGCAGATACGCAGTATTTT. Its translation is CSVDRRLADTQYF.

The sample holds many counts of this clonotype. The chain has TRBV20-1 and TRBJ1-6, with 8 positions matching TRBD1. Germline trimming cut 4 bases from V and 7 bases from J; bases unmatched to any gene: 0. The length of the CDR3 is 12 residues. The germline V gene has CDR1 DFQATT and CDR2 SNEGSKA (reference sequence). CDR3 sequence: CSANRGNSPLHF. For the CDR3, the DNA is TGCAGTGCTAACAGGGGGAATTCACCCCTCCACTTT.

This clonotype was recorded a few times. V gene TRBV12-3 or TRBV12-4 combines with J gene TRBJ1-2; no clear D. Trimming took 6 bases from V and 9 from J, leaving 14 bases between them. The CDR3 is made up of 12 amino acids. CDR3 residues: CASSPTALSYTF. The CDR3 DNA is TGTGCCAGCAGCCCAACCGCATTGAGCTACACCTTC.

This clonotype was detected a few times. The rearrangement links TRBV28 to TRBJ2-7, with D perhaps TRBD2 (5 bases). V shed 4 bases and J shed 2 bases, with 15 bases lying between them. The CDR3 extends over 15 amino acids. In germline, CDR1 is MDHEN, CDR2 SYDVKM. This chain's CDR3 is CASSSREGSPYEQYF. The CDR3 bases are TGTGCCAGCAGTTCAAGAGAGGGATCCCCCTACGAGCAGTACTTC.

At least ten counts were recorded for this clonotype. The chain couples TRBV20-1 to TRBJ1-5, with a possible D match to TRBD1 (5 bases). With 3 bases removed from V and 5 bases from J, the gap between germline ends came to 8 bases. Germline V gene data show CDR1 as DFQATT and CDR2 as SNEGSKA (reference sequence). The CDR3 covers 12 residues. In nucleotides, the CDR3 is TGCAGTGCTAGGGACAACGATCAGCCCCAGCATTTT. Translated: CSARDNDQPQHF.

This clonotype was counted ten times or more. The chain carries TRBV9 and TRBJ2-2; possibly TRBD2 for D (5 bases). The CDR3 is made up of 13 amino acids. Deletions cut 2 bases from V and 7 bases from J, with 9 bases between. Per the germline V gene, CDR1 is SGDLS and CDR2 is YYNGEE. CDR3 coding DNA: TGTGCCAGCAGCGTTACTAGGTTCGGGGAGCTGTTTTTT. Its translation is CASSVTRFGELFF. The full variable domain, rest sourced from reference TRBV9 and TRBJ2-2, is DSGVTQTPKHLITATGQRVTLRCSPRSGDLSVYWYQQSLDQGLQFLIQYYNGEERAKGNILERFSAQQFPDLHSELNLSSLELGDSALYFCASSVTRFGELFFGEGSRLTVL.

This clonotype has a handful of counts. In DNA form, the CDR3 reads TGTGCCAGCAGTTTTGGACAGGCTCTTGACACCATATATTTT. It translates to CASSFGQALDTIYF. The chain employs TRBV12-3 or TRBV12-4 and TRBJ1-3; the match to TRBD1 covers 7 bases. V lost 3 bases, J lost 8 bases, and 7 bases stayed unmatched. The CDR3 covers 14 residues.

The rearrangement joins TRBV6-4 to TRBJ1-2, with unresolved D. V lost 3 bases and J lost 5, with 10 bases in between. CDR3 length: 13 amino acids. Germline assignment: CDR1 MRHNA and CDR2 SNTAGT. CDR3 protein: CASSDPGPYGYTF. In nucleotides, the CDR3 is TGTGCCAGCAGTGATCCCGGCCCTTATGGCTACACCTTC.

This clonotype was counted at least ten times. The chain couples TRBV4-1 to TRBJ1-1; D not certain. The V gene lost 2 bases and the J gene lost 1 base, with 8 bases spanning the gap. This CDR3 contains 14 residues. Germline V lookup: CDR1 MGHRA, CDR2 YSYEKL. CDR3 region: CASSQSVKNTEAFF. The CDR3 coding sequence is TGCGCCAGCAGCCAATCGGTGAAGAACACTGAAGCTTTCTTT.

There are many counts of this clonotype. The CDR3 here is CASSHRDGLNQPQHF. The CDR3 DNA follows: TGTGCCAGCAGTCACCGGGACGGCCTCAATCAGCCCCAGCATTTT. V usage is TRBV12-3 or TRBV12-4 and J usage is TRBJ1-5; D possibly corresponds to TRBD1 (5 bases). This CDR3 is 15 amino acids long. Trimming pared 5 bases from V and 3 bases from J, leaving 14 bases between.

The CDR3 DNA reads as TGTGCCACCAGCAGAGAGGGAACTGGAAACACCATATATTTT. It codes for CATSREGTGNTIYF. The rearrangement joins TRBV15 to TRBJ1-3; the D is unclear. CDR1 and CDR2 (germline): LNHNV, YYDKDF (reference sequence). The V gene lost 0 bases and the J gene lost 2 bases, with 5 bases spanning the gap. CDR3 length equals 14 residues.

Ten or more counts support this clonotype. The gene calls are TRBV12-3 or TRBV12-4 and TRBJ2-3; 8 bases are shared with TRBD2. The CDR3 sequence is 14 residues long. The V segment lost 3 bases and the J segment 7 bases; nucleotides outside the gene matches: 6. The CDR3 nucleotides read TGTGCCAGCAGTTTGAAAGCGGGAGCACATACGCAGTATTTT. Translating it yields CASSLKAGAHTQYF.

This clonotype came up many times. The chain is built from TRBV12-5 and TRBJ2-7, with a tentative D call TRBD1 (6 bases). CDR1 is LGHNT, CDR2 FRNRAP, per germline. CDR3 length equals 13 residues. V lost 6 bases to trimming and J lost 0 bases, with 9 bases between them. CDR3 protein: CASGEGVSYEQYF. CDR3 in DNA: TGTGCTAGTGGAGAGGGGGTCTCCTACGAGCAGTACTTC.

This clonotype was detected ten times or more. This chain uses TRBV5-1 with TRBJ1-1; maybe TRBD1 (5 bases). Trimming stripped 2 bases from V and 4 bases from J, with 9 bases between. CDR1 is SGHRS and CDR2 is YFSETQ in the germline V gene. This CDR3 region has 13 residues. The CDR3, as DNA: TGCGCCAGCAGCTTCCAGGGTAGCACTGAAGCTTTCTTT. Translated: CASSFQGSTEAFF.

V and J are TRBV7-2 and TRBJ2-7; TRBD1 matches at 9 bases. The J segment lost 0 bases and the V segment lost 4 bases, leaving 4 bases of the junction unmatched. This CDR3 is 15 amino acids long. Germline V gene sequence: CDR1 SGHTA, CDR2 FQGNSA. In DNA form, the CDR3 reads TGTGCCAGCAGCTCTCGGACAGGGGCCTCCTACGAGCAGTACTTC. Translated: CASSSRTGASYEQYF. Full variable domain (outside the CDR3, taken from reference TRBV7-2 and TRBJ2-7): GAGVSQSPSNKVTEKGKDVELRCDPISGHTALYWYRQSLGQGLEFLIYFQGNSAPDKSGLPSDRFSAERTGGSVSTLTIQRTQQEDSAVYLCASSSRTGASYEQYFGPGTRLTVT.

In nucleotides, the CDR3 is TGCGCCAGCAGCTTAGAGGGGAACGGAGCTTTCTTT. Protein: CASSLEGNGAFF. This chain connects TRBV5-1 to TRBJ1-1, with D possibly being TRBD1 (5 bases). V was trimmed by 2 bases and J by 10 bases, leaving 12 bases between them. Looked up from germline, CDR1 is SGHRS and CDR2 is YFSETQ. CDR3 length: 12 residues.

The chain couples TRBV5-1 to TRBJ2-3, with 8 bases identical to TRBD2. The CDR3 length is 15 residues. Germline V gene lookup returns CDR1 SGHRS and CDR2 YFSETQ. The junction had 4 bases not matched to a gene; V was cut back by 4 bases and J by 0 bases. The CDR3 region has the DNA TGCGCCAGCAGCCAGCGGGAGCAGAGCACAGATACGCAGTATTTT. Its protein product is CASSQREQSTDTQYF.